What follows are 32 T cell receptor beta chains derived from one specimen sequenced in a study of T cells in women clearing cervical HPV infection (dated by TCRdb to between 2018 and 2020). Library preparation used the immunoSEQ multiplex PCR assay. Here the immuneACCESS table is served through TCRdb, limited to in-frame sequences with V and J called. Missing clones are a known gap in these copies; in checked studies unresolved V genes cover under half, and the rest lacks a known reason. The sample's table covers roughly 22,000 clones. The top ten clonotypes cover roughly 3.3% of the sample. The sample consisted of blood buffy coat. These receptors were taken from a woman aged 18 to 75 with a cervical HPV16 infection that either progressed to CIN3+ or cleared (not recorded which).

To note about this clone: The read comes to an end 3 residues before the CDR3 does, leaving the germline J gene to fill in the end. The V gene is TRBV29-1, the J gene TRBJ1-1; possibly TRBD1 for D (5 bases). V shed 5 bases and J shed 1 base, with 11 bases lying between them. The germline CDR1 and CDR2 sequences are SQVTM and ANQGSEA. The CDR3 is made up of 13 amino acids. Partial CDR3 DNA: TGCAGCGTTCTGGGGCAGGGGAACACTGAA. Translating it yields CSVLGQGNTE. Given in full, the CDR3 is CSVLGQGNTEAFF.

A note on this clone: The sequence runs out 3 residues before the end of the CDR3; the remainder is reconstructed from the germline J gene. The chain combines TRBV20-1 with TRBJ2-1; 7 bases fit TRBD2. V was clipped by 0 bases and J by 8 bases; unmatched bases: 10. CDR1 DFQATT and CDR2 SNEGSKA come from the germline V gene (reference sequence). The CDR3 runs 15 residues. The part of the CDR3 DNA that was read is TGCAGTGCTAGAGATCACGGCGGGAGATTCGATGAG. Residues: CSARDHGGRFDE. Given in full, the CDR3 is CSARDHGGRFDEQFF.

Of note for this clone: The sequence runs out 3 residues before the end of the CDR3; the remainder is reconstructed from the germline J gene. V and J are TRBV5-1 and TRBJ2-1; 8 bases match TRBD2. The CDR3 extends over 16 amino acids. In germline, CDR1 is SGHRS, CDR2 YFSETQ. The trim removed 0 bases at V and 5 bases at J, leaving 7 bases unmatched. This CDR3 is CASSLETSGSDNEQFF. The DNA read from the CDR3 is TGCGCCAGCAGCTTGGAAACTAGCGGATCAGACAATGAG.

With respect to this clone: From the germline J gene comes the end of the CDR3, since the read stops 3 residues before it. The chain recombines TRBV5-1 with TRBJ2-3; TRBD2 aligns across 7 bases. The CDR3 loop spans 15 amino acids. V lost 0 bases to trimming and J lost 4 bases; unmatched junction nucleotides: 5. Germline lookup yields CDR1 SGHRS and CDR2 YFSETQ. The CDR3 protein is CASSLDWGGADTQYF. CDR3 DNA, as far as it was read: TGCGCCAGCAGCTTGGATTGGGGAGGGGCAGATACG.

In regard to this clone: The read ends 3 residues early relative to the CDR3; the germline J gene fills the gap. The chain carries TRBV28 and TRBJ1-3; TRBD1 agrees at 7 bases. V lost 8 bases to trimming and J lost 5 bases; unmatched junction nucleotides: 3. The CDR3 consists of 12 residues. Germline values: CDR1 MDHEN, CDR2 SYDVKM. The CDR3 is CASRQGRNTIYF. The sequenced part of the CDR3 DNA is TGTGCCAGCCGACAGGGCAGAAACACC.

Comment on this clone: Sequencing ends 3 residues short of the CDR3 end; the germline J gene provides the rest. This rearrangement joins TRBV20-1 to TRBJ2-1; a weak D match, TRBD1 (5 bases). CDR3 length: 16 residues. Trimming shortened V by 0 bases and J by 2 bases, and 14 bases separated the two germline ends. CDR1 and CDR2 from the germline V gene are DFQATT and SNEGSKA (reference sequence). Incomplete CDR3 DNA: TGCAGTGCTAGAGATGGGGCGGATCCCCCCTACAATGAG. Amino acids: CSARDGADPPYNE. The complete CDR3 reads CSARDGADPPYNEQFF.

Points on this clone: Read sequence stops 3 residues before the CDR3 end, and the germline J gene provides the missing end. This sequence joins TRBV6-1 and TRBJ1-2; TRBD1 matches 11 bases. The germline gives CDR1 MNHNS, CDR2 SASEGT. V trimming: 0 bases; J trimming: 4 bases; junction bases outside the gene matches: 1. CDR3 length: 15 residues. CDR3 sequence reads: CASSEAGQGVYGYTF. CDR3 bases read: TGTGCCAGCAGTGAAGCGGGACAGGGGGTCTATGGC.

A remark on this clone: The read halts 3 residues ahead of the CDR3 end, with the missing end drawn from the germline J gene. This rearrangement joins TRBV6-1 to TRBJ2-4; TRBD2 agrees at 9 bases. The V and J ends lost 1 base and 0 bases, in that order; junction bases with no gene match: 7. This CDR3 spans 18 amino acids. Germline V lookup: CDR1 MNHNS, CDR2 SASEGT. The CDR3 bases that were read are TGTGCCAGCAGTGAAGGTGGACTAGCGCCACTAGCCAAAAACATT. The encoded protein is CASSEGGLAPLAKNI. The full CDR3 protein is CASSEGGLAPLAKNIQYF.

As concerns this clone: The read comes to an end 3 residues before the CDR3 does, leaving the germline J gene to fill in the end. The J gene is TRBJ1-5, the V gene TRBV6-2 or TRBV6-3, with 8 nucleotides matching TRBD1. Trimming removed 6 bases from V and 7 bases from J; junction bases left unmatched: 8. The CDR3 has 14 residues. Germline CDR1 MNHEY, CDR2 SVGEGT. The sequenced CDR3 bases are TGTGCCAGCAGCTGGACAGGGCAGGGGCAGCCC. It yields the protein CASSWTGQGQP. The CDR3 in full is CASSWTGQGQPQHF.

Notes on this clone: The sequence runs out 3 residues before the end of the CDR3; the remainder is reconstructed from the germline J gene. J is TRBJ1-3 and V is TRBV20-1, with TRBD1 identical over 11 bases. V lost 0 bases, J lost 2 bases, and 3 bases stayed unmatched. This CDR3 is 16 amino acids long. Germline assignment: CDR1 DFQATT and CDR2 SNEGSKA (reference sequence). CDR3: CSARDGQGATGNTIYF. The sequenced CDR3 bases are TGCAGTGCTAGAGACGGACAGGGGGCTACTGGAAACACC.

In regard to this clone: Read sequence stops 3 residues before the CDR3 end, and the germline J gene provides the missing end. The rearrangement uses TRBV6-1 and TRBJ2-2; TRBD1 agrees at 7 bases. This CDR3 is 17 amino acids long. Germline CDR1 is MNHNS and CDR2 is SASEGT. J lost 7 bases, V lost 0 bases, and 11 bases had no gene match. The CDR3 region is CASSEAILTGAVGELFF. The sequenced part of the CDR3 DNA is TGTGCCAGCAGTGAAGCGATTCTAACAGGGGCCGTCGGGGAG.

On this clone: The read terminates 3 residues ahead of where the CDR3 ends, so the germline J gene completes it. The chain employs TRBV6-1 and TRBJ2-3, with D uncertain. This CDR3 spans 14 amino acids. Germline V CDR1 and CDR2: MNHNS, SASEGT. Trimming pared 2 bases from V and 8 bases from J, leaving 14 bases between. Here the CDR3 reads CASSERLATGTQYF. CDR3 bases read: TGTGCCAGCAGTGAAAGACTCGCTACGGGTACG.

Note on this clone: Read sequence stops 3 residues before the CDR3 end, and the germline J gene provides the missing end. V is TRBV2 and J is TRBJ2-3; D unclear. V was shortened by 7 bases and J by 3 bases, with 5 bases between the two germline ends. Germline V gene lookup returns CDR1 SNHLY and CDR2 FYNNEI. The length of the CDR3 is 11 residues. CDR3 amino acids: CASTVTDTQYF. The sequenced part of the CDR3 DNA is TGTGCCAGCACCGTTACAGATACG.

With respect to this clone: Sequencing ends 3 residues short of the CDR3 end; the germline J gene provides the rest. The rearrangement joins TRBV5-4 to TRBJ2-1, with D unresolved. Germline CDR1 SGHNT, CDR2 YYREEE (reference sequence). The CDR3 length is 15 residues. With 4 bases removed from V and 8 bases from J, the gap between germline ends came to 19 bases. CDR3 protein: CASSPSSEVSHEQFF. The CDR3 DNA, read in part, is TGTGCCAGCAGCCCATCGAGCGAGGTATCACATGAG.

Concerning this clone itself: Sequencing ends 3 residues short of the CDR3 end; the germline J gene provides the rest. The chain employs TRBV5-1 and TRBJ2-1; D uncertain. Germline loops: CDR1 SGHRS, CDR2 YFSETQ. This CDR3 is built from 14 residues. Trimming took off 0 bases at V and 6 bases at J, with 10 bases between the two ends. The part of the CDR3 DNA that was read is TGCGCCAGCAGCTTGGAGGGCCCCACCAATGAG. Translating gives CASSLEGPTNE. In full, the CDR3 is CASSLEGPTNEQFF.

Note on this clone: The read halts 3 residues ahead of the CDR3 end, with the missing end drawn from the germline J gene. The chain joins TRBV19 to TRBJ1-1, with 9 bases identical to TRBD1. Germline V gene sequence: CDR1 LNHDA, CDR2 SQIVND (reference sequence). The CDR3 consists of 14 residues. The CDR3 bases that were read are TGTGCCAGTAGTAAGAGGGACAGGGCCCGAGAA. This codes for CASSKRDRARE. The whole CDR3 region reads CASSKRDRAREAFF. Drawing the rest from reference TRBV19 and TRBJ1-1, the complete variable domain is DGGITQSPKYLFRKEGQNVTLSCEQNLNHDAMYWYRQDPGQGLRLIYYSQIVNDFQKGDIAEGYSVSREKKESFPLTVTSAQKNPTAFYLCASSKRDRAREAFFGQGTRLTVV.

As regards this clone: The CDR3 is cut off 3 residues early in the read; its end comes from the germline J gene. The V call is TRBV20-1, the J call TRBJ2-2; TRBD1 matches 11 bases. The CDR3 runs to 14 residues. The V segment lost 3 bases and the J segment 7 bases; nucleotides outside the gene matches: 4. Germline V lookup: CDR1 DFQATT, CDR2 SNEGSKA (reference sequence). The CDR3 loop reads CSARGQGGVGELFF. The CDR3 DNA, read in part, is TGCAGTGCTAGGGGACAGGGGGGAGTCGGGGAG.

Turning to this clone: The sequence runs out 3 residues before the end of the CDR3; the remainder is reconstructed from the germline J gene. This sequence joins TRBV19 and TRBJ1-2, with D possibly being TRBD1 (5 bases). The CDR3 totals 13 residues. Trimming pared 9 bases from V and 4 bases from J, leaving 15 bases between. Germline values: CDR1 LNHDA, CDR2 SQIVND (reference sequence). CDR3 sequence: CASATTGGYGYTF. The sequenced CDR3 bases are TGTGCCAGCGCGACCACAGGTGGCTATGGC.

About this clone: The read falls 3 residues short of the CDR3 end, and the missing part is taken from the germline J gene. This chain joins TRBV20-1 and TRBJ2-7; 7 bases agree with TRBD2. With V trimmed by 1 base and J by 0 bases, 9 bases remained unmatched. The CDR3 is 16 amino acids. Germline V gene lookup returns CDR1 DFQATT and CDR2 SNEGSKA (reference sequence). The sequenced part of the CDR3 DNA is TGCAGTGCTAGAGTTTTTCGGCTAGCGGCCTCCTACGAG. Translated: CSARVFRLAASYE. The whole CDR3 sequence reads CSARVFRLAASYEQYF.

To note about this clone: Coverage ceases 3 residues before the CDR3 finishes, and the germline J gene fills in the end. The chain carries TRBV7-8 and TRBJ2-7; D not certain. Trimming left V 2 bases short and J 0 bases short, with 8 bases between. The CDR3 has 14 amino acids. Per germline, CDR1 SGHVS and CDR2 FQNEAQ. CDR3 DNA, as far as it was read: TGTGCCAGCAGCTTAAGCCACTACTCCTACGAG. Its translation: CASSLSHYSYE. In full, the CDR3 reads CASSLSHYSYEQYF. Combining the CDR3 with reference TRBV7-8 and TRBJ2-7 gives the whole variable domain GAGVSQSPRYKVAKRGQDVALRCDPISGHVSLFWYQQALGQGPEFLTYFQNEAQLDKSGLPSDRFFAERPEGSVSTLKIQRTQQEDSAVYLCASSLSHYSYEQYFGPGTRLTVT.

Regarding this clone: The read ends 3 residues before the CDR3 terminus; that terminus is restored from the germline J gene. The chain has TRBV6-1 and TRBJ2-1; D possibly corresponds to TRBD1 (5 bases). The CDR3 contains 17 residues. Trimming shortened V by 1 base and J by 6 bases, and 19 bases separated the two germline ends. Germline loops: CDR1 MNHNS, CDR2 SASEGT. Partial CDR3 DNA: TGTGCCAGCAGTGAAGGGCGGCCAGGACAAACTCGCAATGAG. Its translation: CASSEGRPGQTRNE. The complete CDR3 protein is CASSEGRPGQTRNEQFF.

A word on this clone: The read ends 3 residues before the CDR3 terminus; that terminus is restored from the germline J gene. V usage is TRBV7-9 and J usage is TRBJ1-2; D is undetermined. The V gene's germline CDR1 is SEHNR and CDR2 FQNEAQ (reference sequence). Trimming took off 0 bases at V and 3 bases at J, with 5 bases between the two ends. CDR3 length equals 13 residues. The CDR3 loop is CASSLARDYGYTF. CDR3 bases read: TGTGCCAGCAGCTTAGCGAGGGACTATGGC.

Here the CDR3 reads CASSFGTGVEQYF. The sequenced part of the CDR3 DNA is TGTGCCAGCAGCTTCGGGACAGGGGTCGAG. The chain joins TRBV7-9 to TRBJ2-7; 10 positions match TRBD1. The read halts 3 residues ahead of the CDR3 end, with the missing end drawn from the germline J gene. This CDR3 is built from 13 residues. Trimming removed 3 bases from V and 6 bases from J; junction bases left unmatched: 2. CDR1 is SEHNR and CDR2 is FQNEAQ in the germline V gene (reference sequence). The full variable domain, completed using reference TRBV7-9 and TRBJ2-7, is DTGVSQNPRHKITKRGQNVTFRCDPISEHNRLYWYRQTLGQGPEFLTYFQNEAQLEKSRLLSDRFSAERPKGSFSTLEIQRTEQGDSAMYLCASSFGTGVEQYFGPGTRLTVT.

This clone is classed as medium-sized by frequency. Read sequence stops 3 residues before the CDR3 end, and the germline J gene provides the missing end. The chain couples TRBV29-1 to TRBJ1-4; 7 bases agree with TRBD1. Losses at the gene ends were 5 bases for V and 0 bases for J; bases not matched to a gene: 6. Germline V gene lookup returns CDR1 SQVTM and CDR2 ANQGSEA. The CDR3 covers 15 residues. The DNA read from the CDR3 is TGCAGCGTTCGGACAGGAACTTCAACTAATGAAAAA. It codes for CSVRTGTSTNEK. In full, the CDR3 is CSVRTGTSTNEKLFF.

Notes on this clone: The CDR3 is cut off 3 residues early in the read; its end comes from the germline J gene. The chain combines TRBV19 with TRBJ2-7; D not resolved. The germline V gene has CDR1 LNHDA and CDR2 SQIVND (reference sequence). Trimming removed 4 bases at V and 0 bases at J, with 10 bases between. CDR3 size: 14 residues. The covered CDR3 bases are TGTGCCAGTAGTAGCCAGATAAGCTCCTACGAG. Encoded protein: CASSSQISSYE. The CDR3, in full, reads CASSSQISSYEQYF.

With regard to this clone: The observed sequence ends 3 residues before the CDR3 terminus, with the missing tail filled in from the germline J gene. The rearrangement joins TRBV20-1 to TRBJ1-1; maybe TRBD1 (5 bases). The ends were cut back, 6 bases at V and 3 bases at J, with 14 bases in the middle. CDR3 length: 13 amino acids. The germline gives CDR1 DFQATT, CDR2 SNEGSKA (reference sequence). CDR3 DNA (partial): TGCAGTGCCCCATTGGGACTTGACACTGAA. It yields the protein CSAPLGLDTE. The full-length CDR3 reads as CSAPLGLDTEAFF.

Comments on this clone: The read terminates 3 residues ahead of where the CDR3 ends, so the germline J gene completes it. The chain carries TRBV20-1 and TRBJ1-2, with 7 nucleotides matching TRBD1. The CDR3 has 13 residues. From germline, CDR1 is DFQATT and CDR2 SNEGSKA (reference sequence). V shed 1 base, J shed 7 bases, and the junction held 6 bases outside the gene matches. The CDR3 loop is CSARGKGAGGYTF. CDR3 DNA (partial): TGCAGTGCTAGAGGAAAGGGGGCAGGTGGC.

A remark on this clone: Sequencing ends 3 residues short of the CDR3 end; the germline J gene provides the rest. The chain carries TRBV19 and TRBJ2-1; 7 nucleotides match TRBD1. Trimming took 7 bases from V and 9 from J; bases not matched to a gene: 3. This CDR3 comprises 11 residues. Germline CDR1 is LNHDA and CDR2 is SQIVND (reference sequence). The chain's CDR3 is CASKGDSEQFF. The covered CDR3 bases are TGTGCCAGTAAAGGGGACAGTGAG. The full variable domain, in which reference TRBV19 and TRBJ2-1 provide the parts outside the CDR3, is DGGITQSPKYLFRKEGQNVTLSCEQNLNHDAMYWYRQDPGQGLRLIYYSQIVNDFQKGDIAEGYSVSREKKESFPLTVTSAQKNPTAFYLCASKGDSEQFFGPGTRLTVL.

Points on this clone: The read ends 3 residues before the CDR3 terminus; that terminus is restored from the germline J gene. V is TRBV6-2 or TRBV6-3 and J is TRBJ1-5; 8 bases line up with TRBD1. The germline V gene encodes CDR1 MNHEY and CDR2 SVGEGT. The V and J ends lost 6 bases and 4 bases, in that order; junction bases with no gene match: 8. The CDR3 sequence is 15 residues long. The CDR3 spells CASSPAGGLNQPQHF. The DNA read from the CDR3 is TGTGCCAGCAGCCCCGCAGGGGGCCTAAATCAGCCC.

As concerns this clone: The sequenced fragment ends 3 residues before the CDR3 boundary, so the rest is inferred from the germline J gene. The gene calls are TRBV20-1 and TRBJ2-7; TRBD2 aligns across 10 bases. Germline V gives CDR1 DFQATT, CDR2 SNEGSKA (reference sequence). The CDR3 is 14 residues long. Losses at the gene ends were 1 base for V and 5 bases for J; bases not matched to a gene: 5. The CDR3 reads CSARGLAGVHEQYF. CDR3 bases read: TGCAGTGCTAGAGGGCTAGCGGGAGTCCACGAG.

Note on this clone: Read data end 3 residues before the CDR3 end; the end is taken from the germline J gene. The V call is TRBV20-1, the J call TRBJ1-1, with 7 bases fitting TRBD1. From germline, CDR1 is DFQATT and CDR2 SNEGSKA (reference sequence). The CDR3 consists of 13 residues. V lost 3 bases, J lost 4 bases, and 5 bases stayed unmatched. The part of the CDR3 DNA that was read is TGCAGTGCTAGGACAGGGTATGGCACTGAA. Protein sequence: CSARTGYGTE. The complete CDR3 reads CSARTGYGTEAFF.

A remark on this clone: The DNA ends 3 residues before the CDR3 does, and the rest of the CDR3 is filled in from the germline J gene. The genes are TRBV9 and TRBJ2-1, with 9 bases aligning to TRBD2. CDR3 length: 15 amino acids. With V trimmed by 4 bases and J by 6 bases, 8 bases remained unmatched. Germline V CDR1 and CDR2: SGDLS, YYNGEE. This CDR3 is CASSPSGKGGNEQFF. CDR3 DNA, as far as it was read: TGTGCCAGCAGCCCTAGCGGGAAAGGGGGCAATGAG.